The clone carrying this TCR beta chain was recorded a few times. Antigen specificity is unknown. This sample was taken from a study of post-analysis software for immune sequencing data. Study details: Relapsing-remitting, secondary progressive and progressive-relapsing courses of multiple sclerosis were included.

Trimming took 7 bases from V and 5 from J; bases not matched to a gene: 11. This CDR3 has 15 residues. Study-level results: Multiple sclerosis patients had significantly lower normalized Chao1 diversity than controls. In patients, about 5 TRBV segments were more frequent than in controls, with TRBV5-6, TRBV5-1 and TRBV20-1 among them. Same-batch preparations were strongly co-clustered by F measure.

Unique molecular identifiers tagged the TCR beta cDNA libraries. Researchers reported approximately 500,000 cDNA molecules coming from about 0.98 to 11 million T cells. TCRdb reprocessed the PCR reads with MiXCR, giving one entry per CDR3 protein. The data hold about 820,000 distinct CDR3 sequences, with 53% observed a single time. The V gene is TRBV12-3 or TRBV12-4, the J gene TRBJ2-7, with 10 bases that match TRBD1. Sequenced: blood. The receptor was derived from a girl between 10 and 17 years old with multiple sclerosis. In DNA form, the CDR3 reads TGTGCCAGCACTAAGTCCGGGACAGGGGCCCACGAGCAGTACTTC. It translates to CASTKSGTGAHEQYF.